One T cell receptor beta chain is described in this entry. The antigen this receptor binds is unknown. No per-base quality is available; no much larger clone lies one base away. The CDR3 contains 12 residues, cysteine and phenylalanine counted. Only the CDR3 region is kept as DNA, spanning 36 bases read in frame from base 1. V ends up 5 bases short and J 7 bases short, with an unmatched junction base count of 5. In the germline V gene, CDR1 corresponds to MNHEY and CDR2 to SVGEGT. The immunoSEQ Assay, a bias-controlled multiplex PCR, was used to amplify TCRbeta CDR3 regions from genomic DNA. The paper's data handling went like this. The number of nucleated cells in each sample was estimated by amplification of reference gene primers within the assay. Sequence reads were collapsed and filtered to measure the absolute abundance of every unique TCRbeta CDR3 rearrangement. For each sample, productive Simpson clonality was calculated as the square root of Simpson's diversity index across productive rearrangements. Sourced from immuneACCESS, this table was stored by TCRdb with only in-frame sequences that have V and J called. A share of the clones is absent; for the studies checked, an unresolved V gene accounts for under half, and the remainder has no known explanation. V, J and clone size were drawn from that table, and D and trimming were deduced from the DNA. For this sample there are around 240,000 clones; approximately 80% appear just once. The top ten clonotypes cover 1.5% to 2% of the sample.

Whole blood was collected in K2EDTA tubes by collaborating institutions according to the institutions' own protocols. For TCRbeta analysis, collaborators shipped samples in one of three forms: frozen whole blood, isolated PBMCs, or DNA extracted from either of those sample types. The record originates from a study of blood T cell repertoires in COVID-19 (dated by TCRdb to the early 2020s). Context from the whole study: Collaborator samples came from the United States, Italy and Spain and covered acute and convalescent phases of COVID-19. The material from the prospective study consisted of cDNA or gDNA derived from T cells, B-cell-depleted T cells, or PBMCs. Deeply sampled blood TCRbeta repertoires from subjects exposed to, actively infected with, or recovered from COVID-19 were included in the dataset. A freely available public database, intended as a resource for researchers studying the immune response to SARS-CoV-2, is where the repertoires were released. The samples were drawn from the first 160 participants of the ongoing ImmuneRACE study and from 1,254 subjects provided by 6 global collaborators. The sample metadata nearly always contained a de-identified subject ID, COVID-19 status, age in years and sex. HLA class I and class II types, where available, came from metadata supplied by the sample provider rather than from assay-based typing. Broader findings and caveats from the paper: The quantity of clinical and demographic metadata differed by source and by participant and was supplied without curation.

The source material was peripheral blood. Recombination joined TRBV6-2 or TRBV6-3 with TRBJ2-7, and 7 junction bases match TRBD1. The clonotype was recovered from a woman at least 80 years old with acute or convalescent COVID-19. The DNA is TGTGCCAGCAGTAGACAGGGAAATGAGCAGTACTTC. Its coded protein is CASSRQGNEQYF.